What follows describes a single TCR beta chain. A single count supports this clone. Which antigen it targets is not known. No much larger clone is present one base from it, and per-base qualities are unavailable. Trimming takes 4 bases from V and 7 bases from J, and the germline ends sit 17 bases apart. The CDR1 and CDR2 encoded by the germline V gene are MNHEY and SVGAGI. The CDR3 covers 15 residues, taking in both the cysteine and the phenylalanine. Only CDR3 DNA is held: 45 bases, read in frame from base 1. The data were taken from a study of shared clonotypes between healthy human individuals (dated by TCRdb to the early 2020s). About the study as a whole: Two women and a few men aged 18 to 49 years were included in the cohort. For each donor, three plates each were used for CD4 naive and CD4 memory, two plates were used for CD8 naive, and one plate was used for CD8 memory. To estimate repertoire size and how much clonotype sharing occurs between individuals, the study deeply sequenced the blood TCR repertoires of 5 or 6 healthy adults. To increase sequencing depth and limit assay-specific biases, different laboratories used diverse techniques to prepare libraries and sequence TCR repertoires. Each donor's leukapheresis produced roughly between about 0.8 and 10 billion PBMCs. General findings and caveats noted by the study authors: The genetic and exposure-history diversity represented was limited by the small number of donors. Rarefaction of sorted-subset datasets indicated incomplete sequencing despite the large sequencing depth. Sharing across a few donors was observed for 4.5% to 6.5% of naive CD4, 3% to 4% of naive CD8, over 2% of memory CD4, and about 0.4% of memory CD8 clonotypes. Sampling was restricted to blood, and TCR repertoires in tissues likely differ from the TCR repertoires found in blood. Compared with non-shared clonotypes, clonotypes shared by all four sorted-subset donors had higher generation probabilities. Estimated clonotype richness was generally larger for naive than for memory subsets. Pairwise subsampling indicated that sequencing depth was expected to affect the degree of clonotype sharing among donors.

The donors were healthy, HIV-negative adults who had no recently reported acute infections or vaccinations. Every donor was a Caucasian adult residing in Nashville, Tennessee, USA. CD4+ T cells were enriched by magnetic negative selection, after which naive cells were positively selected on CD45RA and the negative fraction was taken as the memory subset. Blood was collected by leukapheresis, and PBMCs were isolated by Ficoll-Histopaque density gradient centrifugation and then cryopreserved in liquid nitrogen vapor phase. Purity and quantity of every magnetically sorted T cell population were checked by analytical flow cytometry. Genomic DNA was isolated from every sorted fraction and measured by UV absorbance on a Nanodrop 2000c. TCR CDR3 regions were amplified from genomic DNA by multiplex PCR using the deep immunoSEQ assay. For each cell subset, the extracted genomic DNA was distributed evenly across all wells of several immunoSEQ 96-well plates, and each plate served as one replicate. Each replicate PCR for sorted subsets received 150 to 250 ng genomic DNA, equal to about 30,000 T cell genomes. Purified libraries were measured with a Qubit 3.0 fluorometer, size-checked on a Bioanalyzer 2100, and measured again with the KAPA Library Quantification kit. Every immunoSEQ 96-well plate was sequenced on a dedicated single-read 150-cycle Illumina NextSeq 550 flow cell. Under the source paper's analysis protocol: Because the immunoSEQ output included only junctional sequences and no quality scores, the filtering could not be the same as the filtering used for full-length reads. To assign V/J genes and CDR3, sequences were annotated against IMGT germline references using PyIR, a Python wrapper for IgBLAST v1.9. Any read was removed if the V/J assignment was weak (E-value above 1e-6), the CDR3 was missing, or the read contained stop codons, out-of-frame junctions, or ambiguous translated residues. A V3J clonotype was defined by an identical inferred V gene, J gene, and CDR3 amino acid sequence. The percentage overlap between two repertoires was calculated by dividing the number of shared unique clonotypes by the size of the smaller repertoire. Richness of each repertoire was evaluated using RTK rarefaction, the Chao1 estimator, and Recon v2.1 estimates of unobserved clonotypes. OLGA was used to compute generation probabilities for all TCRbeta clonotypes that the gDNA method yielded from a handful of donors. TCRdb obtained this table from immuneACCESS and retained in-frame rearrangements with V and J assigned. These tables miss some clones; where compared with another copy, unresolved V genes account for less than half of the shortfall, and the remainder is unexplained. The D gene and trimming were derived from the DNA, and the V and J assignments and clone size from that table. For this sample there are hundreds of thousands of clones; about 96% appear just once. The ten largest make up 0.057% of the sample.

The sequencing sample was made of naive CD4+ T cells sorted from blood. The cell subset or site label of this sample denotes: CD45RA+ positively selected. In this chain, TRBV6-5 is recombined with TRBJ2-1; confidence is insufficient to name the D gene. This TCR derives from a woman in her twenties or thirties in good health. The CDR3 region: CASSFLPTLGNEQFF. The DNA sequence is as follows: TGTGCCAGCAGTTTTTTGCCGACCCTTGGGAATGAGCAGTTCTTC.